A single sample gave rise to the 14 T cell receptor beta chains below, sequenced in a study of T cells after somatic rescue of genetic block. Profiled with immunoSEQ multiplex PCR; TCRdb holds only in-frame clones, not every one. Here the sample spans about 67,000 clones, 92% being singletons. Specimen: peripheral blood mononuclear cells (PBMCs). The receptors were sampled from a man in his forties.

To note about this clone: Germline and junction disagree at one end, which may indicate a read error. The genes are TRBV27 and TRBJ1-2, with D unclear. CDR3 length: 12 amino acids. Germline V gene sequence: CDR1 MNHEY, CDR2 SMNVEV (reference sequence). Written as DNA, the CDR3 is TGTGCCAGCAGTTCCAGGAACTATGGCTGCACCTTC. Protein: CASSSRNYGCTF.

The chain employs TRBV7-2 and TRBJ2-3, with TRBD2 matching over 9 bases. The trim removed 7 bases at V and 9 bases at J, leaving 14 bases unmatched. The CDR3 spans 15 residues. Germline values: CDR1 SGHTA, CDR2 FQGNSA. The CDR3 is CASTLTGRGGETQYF. In DNA form, the CDR3 reads TGTGCCAGCACCCTCACTGGGCGGGGGGGCGAAACGCAGTATTTT.

V and J are TRBV18 and TRBJ1-6; D gene unclear. The CDR3 covers 13 residues. Germline loops: CDR1 KGHSH, CDR2 LQKENI. Trimming shortened V by 2 bases and J by 10 bases, and 9 bases separated the two germline ends. CDR3 loop: CASSPGSGSPLHF. The CDR3 coding sequence is TGTGCCAGCTCACCAGGTTCGGGGTCACCCCTCCACTTT.

The chain links TRBV13 to TRBJ2-5, with 11 nucleotides matching TRBD2. Germline trimming cut 5 bases from V and 0 bases from J; bases unmatched to any gene: 11. The germline gives CDR1 PRHDT, CDR2 FYEKMQ (reference sequence). The CDR3 spans 18 residues. DNA of the CDR3: TGTGCCAGCAGCCCCTCACTAGCGGGGGTCCGGTACCAAGAGACCCAGTACTTC. Encoded protein: CASSPSLAGVRYQETQYF.

The genes are TRBV6-6 and TRBJ2-7; perhaps TRBD2 as D (5 bases). Trimming removed 7 bases at V and 1 base at J, with 5 bases between. The CDR3 totals 11 residues. Germline values: CDR1 MNHNY, CDR2 SVGAGI (reference sequence). In DNA form, the CDR3 reads TGTGCCAGCACGGGGTCCTACGAGCAGTACTTC. Amino acid sequence: CASTGSYEQYF.

The chain has TRBV6-5 and TRBJ2-7; maybe TRBD1 (5 bases). Germline CDR1 is MNHEY and CDR2 is SVGAGI. Trimming pared 6 bases from V and 2 bases from J, leaving 14 bases between. The CDR3 runs to 14 residues. The CDR3 nucleotides are TGTGCCAGCAGCCCACAGGCCGATACCTACGAGCAGTACTTC. It translates to CASSPQADTYEQYF.

Concerning this clone itself: Additional DNA sequences in this sample encode the identical CDR3. The J gene is TRBJ1-5, the V gene TRBV19, with TRBD1 matching over 7 bases. V lost 5 bases, J lost 3 bases, and 1 base stayed unmatched. The CDR3 spans 13 residues. CDR1 is LNHDA and CDR2 is SQIVND in the germline V gene (reference sequence). CDR3 in DNA: TGTGCCAGTAGTGGGACAGCCAATCAGCCCCAGCATTTT. It is translated as CASSGTANQPQHF. The whole variable domain, remainder taken from reference TRBV19 and TRBJ1-5, is DGGITQSPKYLFRKEGQNVTLSCEQNLNHDAMYWYRQDPGQGLRLIYYSQIVNDFQKGDIAEGYSVSREKKESFPLTVTSAQKNPTAFYLCASSGTANQPQHFGDGTRLSIL.

The sample holds one count of this clone. The chain couples TRBV6-4 to TRBJ1-5, with a possible D match to TRBD1 (5 bases). Germline V lookup: CDR1 MRHNA, CDR2 SNTAGT. V was clipped by 5 bases and J by 4 bases, with 9 bases between them. CDR3 length equals 13 residues. CDR3 DNA: TGTGCCAGCAGTCCCGACAGTAATCAGCCCCAGCATTTT. It specifies CASSPDSNQPQHF.

The CDR3: CASLGRQPALPNTGELFF. The CDR3 DNA reads as TGTGCCAGCCTCGGTAGACAGCCGGCCTTGCCAAACACCGGGGAGCTGTTTTTT. V is TRBV11-3 and J is TRBJ2-2, with D maybe TRBD1 (5 bases). V was cut by 8 bases and J by 2 bases, with 24 bases left in between. The germline gives CDR1 SGHNT, CDR2 YENEEA. CDR3 length: 18 residues. Variable domain in full (rest from reference TRBV11-3 and TRBJ2-2): EAGVVQSPRYKIIEKKQPVAFWCNPISGHNTLYWYLQNLGQGPELLIRYENEEAVDDSQLPKDRFSAERLKGVDSTLKIQPAELGDSAVYLCASLGRQPALPNTGELFFGEGSRLTVL.

The chain uses TRBV19 and TRBJ1-5; no reliable D call. V was cut by 2 bases and J by 2 bases, with 7 bases left in between. This CDR3 contains 14 residues. Germline CDR1 is LNHDA and CDR2 is SQIVND (reference sequence). The chain's CDR3 is CASSIRSGNQPQHF. For the CDR3, the DNA is TGTGCCAGTAGTATACGCAGTGGCAATCAGCCCCAGCATTTT. Looking up the rest from reference TRBV19 and TRBJ1-5 gives the full variable domain: DGGITQSPKYLFRKEGQNVTLSCEQNLNHDAMYWYRQDPGQGLRLIYYSQIVNDFQKGDIAEGYSVSREKKESFPLTVTSAQKNPTAFYLCASSIRSGNQPQHFGDGTRLSIL.

The count of this clone is one. The chain joins TRBV2 to TRBJ1-5; the D gene is possibly TRBD1 (6 bases). This CDR3 is built from 13 residues. Looked up from germline, CDR1 is SNHLY and CDR2 is FYNNEI. The ends were cut back, 8 bases at V and 10 bases at J, with 18 bases in the middle. CDR3 residues: CASSRGGSIPQHF. The DNA of the CDR3 is TGTGCCAGCTCAAGAGGGGGATCGATACCCCAGCATTTT. Full variable domain (missing parts from reference TRBV2 and TRBJ1-5): EPEVTQTPSHQVTQMGQEVILRCVPISNHLYFYWYRQILGQKVEFLVSFYNNEISEKSEIFDDQFSVERPDGSNFTLKIRSTKLEDSAMYFCASSRGGSIPQHFGDGTRLSIL.

This clone was seen a few times. As DNA, the CDR3 is TGTGCCAGCAGCTTAGGGGTCGGTAGCAATCAGCCCCAGCATTTT. This encodes CASSLGVGSNQPQHF. The rearrangement joins TRBV7-9 to TRBJ1-5; unclear D gene. CDR1 and CDR2 from the germline V gene are SEHNR and FQNEAQ (reference sequence). The V end lost 1 base, the J end lost 0 bases, and 7 bases lay between the germline ends. The CDR3 is made up of 15 amino acids.

V usage is TRBV23-1 and J usage is TRBJ2-7, with TRBD2 matching 11 bases. TRBV23-1 is assigned to the ORF class and has an uncertain function. The CDR3 is 16 residues long. With V trimmed by 4 bases and J by 1 base, 6 bases remained unmatched. CDR3 nucleotides: TGCGCCAGCAGTCGGGCCCCTAGCGGGGGGTCCTACGAGCAGTACTTC. Protein sequence: CASSRAPSGGSYEQYF.

This clone occurred once. J is TRBJ1-5 and V is TRBV4-1; possibly TRBD1 for D (6 bases). Per germline, CDR1 MGHRA and CDR2 YSYEKL. The CDR3 is 16 residues long. Trimming stripped 4 bases from V and 5 bases from J, with 18 bases between. CDR3 sequence: CASSPLQGSRDQPQHF. CDR3 DNA: TGCGCCAGCAGCCCACTACAGGGTAGTCGGGATCAGCCCCAGCATTTT.